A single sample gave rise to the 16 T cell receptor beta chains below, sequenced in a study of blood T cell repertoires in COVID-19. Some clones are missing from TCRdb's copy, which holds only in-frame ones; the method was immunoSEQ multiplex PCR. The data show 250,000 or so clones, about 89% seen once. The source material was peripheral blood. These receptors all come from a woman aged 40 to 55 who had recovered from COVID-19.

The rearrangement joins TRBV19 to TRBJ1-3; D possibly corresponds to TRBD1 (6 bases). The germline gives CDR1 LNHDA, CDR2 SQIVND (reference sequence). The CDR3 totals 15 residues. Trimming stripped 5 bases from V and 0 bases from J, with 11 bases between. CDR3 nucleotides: TGTGCCAGTAGTCTACAGGGCTACTCTGGAAACACCATATATTTT. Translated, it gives CASSLQGYSGNTIYF.

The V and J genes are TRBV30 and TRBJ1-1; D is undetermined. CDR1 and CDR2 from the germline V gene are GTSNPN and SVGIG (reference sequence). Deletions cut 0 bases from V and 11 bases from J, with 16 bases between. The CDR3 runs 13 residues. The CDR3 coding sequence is TGTGCCTGGAGTGTACAGTCCGGGAGAAGGGCTTTCTTT. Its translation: CAWSVQSGRRAFF.

The CDR3 reads CASSSEGNNEKLFF. In DNA, the CDR3 is TGTGCCAGTAGTTCGGAGGGTAATAATGAAAAACTGTTTTTT. The V and J genes are TRBV19 and TRBJ1-4; D is unclear. This CDR3 is built from 14 residues. In germline, CDR1 is LNHDA, CDR2 SQIVND (reference sequence). V was clipped by 5 bases and J by 4 bases, with 11 bases between them.

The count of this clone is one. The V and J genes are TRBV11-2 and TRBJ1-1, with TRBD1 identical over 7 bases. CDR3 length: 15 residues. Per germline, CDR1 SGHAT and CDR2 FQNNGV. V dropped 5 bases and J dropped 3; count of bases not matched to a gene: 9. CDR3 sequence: CASSDRKDRDTEAFF. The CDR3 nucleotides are TGTGCCAGCAGCGACAGGAAAGACAGGGACACTGAAGCTTTCTTT.

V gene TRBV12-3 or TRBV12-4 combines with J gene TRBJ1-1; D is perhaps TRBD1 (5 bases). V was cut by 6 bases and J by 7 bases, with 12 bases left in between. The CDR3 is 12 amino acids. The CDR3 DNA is TGTGCCAGCAGCCGCGGGGGGGGTGAAGCTTTCTTT. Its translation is CASSRGGGEAFF.

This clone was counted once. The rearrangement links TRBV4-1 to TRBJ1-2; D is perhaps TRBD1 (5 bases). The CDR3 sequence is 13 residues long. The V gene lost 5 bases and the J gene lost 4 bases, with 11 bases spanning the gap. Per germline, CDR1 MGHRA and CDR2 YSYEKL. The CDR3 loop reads CASSFDRVYGYTF. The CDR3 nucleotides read TGCGCCAGCAGCTTCGACAGAGTCTATGGCTACACCTTC.

The CDR3 nucleotides read TGTGCCACCAGCAGAGTCCAGGGCCACCGTGAAGCTTTCTTT. Translation gives CATSRVQGHREAFF. The chain carries TRBV15 and TRBJ1-1; D is perhaps TRBD1 (5 bases). V was cut by 1 base and J by 7 bases, with 13 bases left in between. CDR3 length: 14 amino acids. Germline-derived CDR1 and CDR2 are LNHNV and YYDKDF (reference sequence).

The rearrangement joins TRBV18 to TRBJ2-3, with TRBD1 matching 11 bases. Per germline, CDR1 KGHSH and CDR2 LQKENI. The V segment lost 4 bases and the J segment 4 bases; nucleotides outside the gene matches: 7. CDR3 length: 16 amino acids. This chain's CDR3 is CASSHLRDRGADTQYF. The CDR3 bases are TGTGCCAGCTCACACCTCCGGGACAGGGGGGCAGATACGCAGTATTTT.

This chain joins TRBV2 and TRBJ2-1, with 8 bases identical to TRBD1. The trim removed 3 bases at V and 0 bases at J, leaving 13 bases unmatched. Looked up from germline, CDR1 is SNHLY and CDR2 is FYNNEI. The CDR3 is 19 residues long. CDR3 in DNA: TGTGCCAGCAGTGACCCTGACAGGGGATATACTCGCTCCTACAATGAGCAGTTCTTC. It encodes CASSDPDRGYTRSYNEQFF.

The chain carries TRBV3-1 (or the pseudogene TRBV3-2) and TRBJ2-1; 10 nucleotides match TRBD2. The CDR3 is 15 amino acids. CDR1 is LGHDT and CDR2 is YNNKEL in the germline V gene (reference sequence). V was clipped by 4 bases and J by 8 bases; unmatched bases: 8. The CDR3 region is CASSRPGLAKDEQFF. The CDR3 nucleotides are TGTGCCAGCAGCCGGCCGGGACTAGCGAAGGATGAGCAGTTCTTC.

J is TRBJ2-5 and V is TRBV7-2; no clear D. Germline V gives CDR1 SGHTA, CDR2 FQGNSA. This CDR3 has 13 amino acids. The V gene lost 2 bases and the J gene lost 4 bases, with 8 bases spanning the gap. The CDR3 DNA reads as TGTGCCAGCAGCTTAAGGCCGGGAGAGACCCAGTACTTC. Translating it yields CASSLRPGETQYF.

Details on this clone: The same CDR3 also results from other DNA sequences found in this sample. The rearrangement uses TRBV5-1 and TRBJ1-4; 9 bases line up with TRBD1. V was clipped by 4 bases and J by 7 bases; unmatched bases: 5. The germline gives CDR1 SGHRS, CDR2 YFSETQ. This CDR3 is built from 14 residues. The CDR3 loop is CASSLGQGGEKLFF. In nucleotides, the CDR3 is TGCGCCAGCAGCCTGGGACAGGGAGGTGAAAAACTGTTTTTT. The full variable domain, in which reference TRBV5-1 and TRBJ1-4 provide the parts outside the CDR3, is KAGVTQTPRYLIKTRGQQVTLSCSPISGHRSVSWYQQTPGQGLQFLFEYFSETQRNKGNFPGRFSGRQFSNSRSEMNVSTLELGDSALYLCASSLGQGGEKLFFGSGTQLSVL.

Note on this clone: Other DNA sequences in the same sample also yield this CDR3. The CDR3: CASSTGQGNQPQHF. The DNA for the CDR3 is TGCGCCAGCAGCACCGGACAGGGCAATCAGCCCCAGCATTTT. V usage is TRBV5-1 and J usage is TRBJ1-5; 7 bases align to TRBD1. The germline V gene has CDR1 SGHRS and CDR2 YFSETQ. CDR3 length: 14 amino acids. Trimming cost V 4 bases and J 2 bases; bases outside gene matches: 3.

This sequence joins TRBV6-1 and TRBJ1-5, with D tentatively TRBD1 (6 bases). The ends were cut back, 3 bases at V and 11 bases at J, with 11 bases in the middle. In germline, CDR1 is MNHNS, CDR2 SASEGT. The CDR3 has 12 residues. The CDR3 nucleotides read TGTGCCAGCAGTGAGGGAAACAGGGCCCAGCATTTT. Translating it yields CASSEGNRAQHF.

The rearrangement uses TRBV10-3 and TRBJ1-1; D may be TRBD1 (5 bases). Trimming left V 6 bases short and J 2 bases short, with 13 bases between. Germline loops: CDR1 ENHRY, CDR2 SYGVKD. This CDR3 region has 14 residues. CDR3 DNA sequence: TGTGCCATCAGGGGGCCCTCTCTCAACACTGAAGCTTTCTTT. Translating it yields CAIRGPSLNTEAFF.

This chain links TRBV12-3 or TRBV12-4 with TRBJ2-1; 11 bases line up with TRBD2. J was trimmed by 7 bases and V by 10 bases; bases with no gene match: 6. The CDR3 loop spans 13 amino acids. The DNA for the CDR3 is TGTGCCATCATAGCGGGGGGGCGGAATGAGCAGTTCTTC. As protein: CAIIAGGRNEQFF.